This T cell receptor (beta chain) was identified during a study of blood T cells in healthy people across ages. The CDR3 is 16 amino acids. Looked up from germline, CDR1 is MNHEY and CDR2 is SVGAGI. Trimming cost V 6 bases and J 6 bases, with 21 bases left between them. Combining a sample-barcoded 5' primer with a J-beta primer mix, a second PCR ran for about 7 to 11 cycles. Each TCR beta cDNA got a 12-nucleotide random molecular identifier. TCRdb ran MiXCR on the 5' RACE reads and lists one entry per CDR3 protein. This table holds over 550,000 distinct CDR3 sequences, around 31% found once. This chain connects TRBV6-5 to TRBJ1-5, with a weak D call TRBD1 (6 bases). The receptor comes from a woman at least 80 years old in good health. Material: blood. The DNA for the CDR3 is TGTGCCAGCAGCCCAGGCGACAGGCCCAGAGTTCAGCCCCAGCATTTT. Its protein product is CASSPGDRPRVQPQHF.